Below, 25 T cell receptor beta chains from the same sample are listed, as sequenced in a study of cytomegalovirus exposure and HLA in healthy donors. Primers: 60 Vbeta forward and 13 Jbeta reverse. The method was immunoSEQ multiplex PCR; TCRdb's version includes in-frame clones alone and lacks a portion of them. The data hold some 100,000 clones, with around 70% observed a single time. Sequencing was done on a sample of PBMCs. The source is a woman aged 45-59 years in good health and CMV-seropositive.

V and J are TRBV2 and TRBJ1-2; D is uncertain. V dropped 4 bases and J dropped 0 bases, with 12 bases sitting between them. The CDR3 has 15 residues. From germline, CDR1 is SNHLY and CDR2 FYNNEI. CDR3 in DNA: TGTGCCAGCAGTGTTCGGAGGGCCTCTAACTATGGCTACACCTTC. It is translated as CASSVRRASNYGYTF.

The chain uses TRBV4-3 and TRBJ1-6; D is unresolved. Germline CDR1 LGHNA, CDR2 YSLEER. This CDR3 is built from 17 residues. V lost 1 base and J 6 bases, leaving 16 bases between the germline ends. The CDR3 bases are TGCGCCAGCAGCCAAGGGTTGGGCGGAGGGCTTAATTCACCCCTCCACTTT. Its translation: CASSQGLGGGLNSPLHF.

The chain joins TRBV30 to TRBJ1-6; D is ambiguous. CDR3 length equals 17 residues. The V end was cut by 0 bases, the J end by 0 bases, with 12 bases between. The germline CDR1 and CDR2 sequences are GTSNPN and SVGIG (reference sequence). This CDR3 is CAWSVVNFGSYNSPLHF. The DNA for the CDR3 is TGTGCCTGGAGTGTTGTCAACTTTGGCTCCTATAATTCACCCCTCCACTTT.

The chain employs TRBV5-6 and TRBJ1-2; 9 nucleotides align to TRBD1. The J segment lost 7 bases and the V segment lost 4 bases, leaving 8 bases of the junction unmatched. The CDR3 has 14 residues. The V gene's germline CDR1 is SGHDT and CDR2 YYEEEE. Here the CDR3 reads CASSNQQGAGGYTF. For the CDR3, the DNA is TGTGCCAGCAGCAATCAACAGGGGGCAGGTGGCTACACCTTC.

This CDR3 reads CASSQRDRGRYEQYF. The CDR3 nucleotides are TGTGCCAGCAGTCAACGGGACAGGGGAAGGTACGAGCAGTACTTC. The chain employs TRBV28 and TRBJ2-7; 10 bases map to TRBD1. This CDR3 comprises 15 residues. V gave up 5 bases and J gave up 4 bases; unmatched junction bases: 8. Germline CDR1 MDHEN, CDR2 SYDVKM.

The genes are TRBV6-1 and TRBJ2-1; D may be TRBD1 (7 bases). V was pared by 4 bases and J by 6 bases, with 10 bases between. Germline CDR1 and CDR2: MNHNS and SASEGT. This CDR3 spans 13 amino acids. CDR3 protein: CASSVQGGNEQFF. The CDR3 DNA sequence: TGTGCCAGCAGTGTTCAGGGGGGCAATGAGCAGTTCTTC.

This CDR3 reads CASSQQPQTGELFF. DNA of the CDR3: TGTGCCAGCAGCCAACAACCACAAACCGGGGAGCTGTTTTTT. The rearrangement uses TRBV14 and TRBJ2-2; D is unresolved. Germline V gene data show CDR1 as SGHDN and CDR2 as FVKESK. The CDR3 runs to 14 residues. The V and J ends lost 2 bases and 5 bases respectively, with 9 bases between them.

This sequence joins TRBV19 and TRBJ2-1, with 8 bases aligning to TRBD1. J lost 10 bases, V lost 6 bases, and 5 bases had no gene match. This CDR3 spans 12 amino acids. CDR1 and CDR2 from the germline V gene are LNHDA and SQIVND (reference sequence). Here the CDR3 reads CASSQRDREQFF. CDR3 DNA sequence: TGTGCCAGTAGCCAAAGGGACAGGGAGCAGTTCTTC. Combining the CDR3 with reference TRBV19 and TRBJ2-1 gives the whole variable domain DGGITQSPKYLFRKEGQNVTLSCEQNLNHDAMYWYRQDPGQGLRLIYYSQIVNDFQKGDIAEGYSVSREKKESFPLTVTSAQKNPTAFYLCASSQRDREQFFGPGTRLTVL.

The rearrangement links TRBV19 to TRBJ1-5, with 8 bases that match TRBD1. The CDR3 sequence is 21 residues long. The germline CDR1 and CDR2 sequences are LNHDA and SQIVND (reference sequence). V lost 4 bases and J lost 1; bases outside the gene matches: 21. In nucleotides, the CDR3 is TGTGCCAGTAGTAGATCTCGACAGGGGCCCCACAAGGTAGGGAGCAATCAGCCCCAGCATTTT. As protein: CASSRSRQGPHKVGSNQPQHF. Drawing the rest from reference TRBV19 and TRBJ1-5, the complete variable domain is DGGITQSPKYLFRKEGQNVTLSCEQNLNHDAMYWYRQDPGQGLRLIYYSQIVNDFQKGDIAEGYSVSREKKESFPLTVTSAQKNPTAFYLCASSRSRQGPHKVGSNQPQHFGDGTRLSIL.

This chain's CDR3 is CASSLVYYHNEQFF. The DNA for the CDR3 is TGTGCCAGTAGTTTGGTTTACTACCACAATGAGCAGTTCTTC. V usage is TRBV19 and J usage is TRBJ2-1; D remains unclear. CDR3 length: 14 residues. Trimming took off 5 bases at V and 5 bases at J, with 13 bases between the two ends. Per germline, CDR1 LNHDA and CDR2 SQIVND (reference sequence).

This clone was picked up a small number of times. The V call is TRBV6-6, the J call TRBJ2-7; a possible D gene is TRBD2 (5 bases). V gave up 2 bases and J gave up 1 base, with 9 bases separating them. The CDR3 consists of 14 residues. Germline assignment: CDR1 MNHNY and CDR2 SVGAGI (reference sequence). CDR3 bases: TGTGCCAGCAGTTACCTAGCCGCATCCTACGAGCAGTACTTC. Its translation: CASSYLAASYEQYF.

The chain is built from TRBV19 and TRBJ1-5, with 10 nucleotides matching TRBD1. This CDR3 is 17 amino acids long. CDR1 is LNHDA, CDR2 SQIVND, per germline (reference sequence). With 5 bases clipped from V and 2 bases from J, the junction kept 9 bases outside the gene matches. The CDR3 DNA is TGTGCCAGTAGTTCGGAACTTGGACAGGGGGGCAATCAGCCCCAGCATTTT. Translation: CASSSELGQGGNQPQHF. Supplemented by reference TRBV19 and TRBJ1-5, the full variable domain reads DGGITQSPKYLFRKEGQNVTLSCEQNLNHDAMYWYRQDPGQGLRLIYYSQIVNDFQKGDIAEGYSVSREKKESFPLTVTSAQKNPTAFYLCASSSELGQGGNQPQHFGDGTRLSIL.

This clone was seen a handful of times. The CDR3: CASSLEAGQPYEQYF. The DNA of the CDR3 is TGTGCCAGCAGCTTAGAGGCAGGGCAGCCCTACGAGCAGTACTTC. This sequence joins TRBV11-2 and TRBJ2-7; a weak D match, TRBD1 (5 bases). Trimming removed 0 bases at V and 2 bases at J, with 11 bases between. The CDR3 loop spans 15 amino acids. Germline values: CDR1 SGHAT, CDR2 FQNNGV.

A single count supports this clone. V is TRBV6-5 and J is TRBJ1-1, with 8 bases that match TRBD1. This CDR3 has 16 amino acids. The V and J ends lost 3 bases and 5 bases, in that order; junction bases with no gene match: 11. Germline lookup yields CDR1 MNHEY and CDR2 SVGAGI. The CDR3 is CASSYQGAGGSTEAFF. DNA of the CDR3: TGTGCCAGCAGTTATCAGGGGGCAGGGGGCTCAACTGAAGCTTTCTTT.

V gene TRBV10-2 combines with J gene TRBJ1-3; possibly TRBD1 for D (5 bases). Germline lookup yields CDR1 WSHSY and CDR2 SAAADI. This CDR3 spans 15 amino acids. The V end lost 2 bases, the J end lost 2 bases, and 10 bases lay between the germline ends. The chain's CDR3 is CASSEIAGAGNTIYF. In DNA, the CDR3 is TGCGCCAGCAGTGAGATTGCGGGGGCTGGAAACACCATATATTTT.

This sequence joins TRBV27 and TRBJ2-1; D possibly corresponds to TRBD2 (6 bases). Trimming removed 2 bases at V and 6 bases at J, with 14 bases between. Germline-derived CDR1 and CDR2 are MNHEY and SMNVEV (reference sequence). The CDR3 has 15 amino acids. CDR3 DNA: TGTGCCAGCAGTTTAGGGACTCCCATCGTCAATGAGCAGTTCTTC. It encodes CASSLGTPIVNEQFF.

This clone was seen a single time. This rearrangement joins TRBV4-3 to TRBJ1-2; D is unclear. Germline V CDR1 and CDR2: LGHNA, YSLEER. Trimming left V 0 bases short and J 2 bases short, with 13 bases between. This CDR3 is built from 16 residues. CDR3 DNA: TGCGCCAGCAGCCAAGATCTTGCGGTCTTCAACTATGGCTACACCTTC. Residues: CASSQDLAVFNYGYTF.

The chain couples TRBV6-5 to TRBJ1-1, with TRBD1 matching over 10 bases. Trimming cost V 6 bases and J 1 base; bases outside gene matches: 5. The CDR3 loop spans 15 amino acids. In germline, CDR1 is MNHEY, CDR2 SVGAGI. The DNA of the CDR3 is TGTGCCAGCAGGGGGGACAGGGGAGCGAACACTGAAGCTTTCTTT. It specifies CASRGDRGANTEAFF.

This clone came up a few times. The rearrangement uses TRBV5-4 and TRBJ1-1; TRBD1 aligns across 7 bases. This CDR3 has 16 amino acids. The V gene end was trimmed by 0 bases and the J gene end by 0 bases; junction bases not matched to a gene: 5. Germline V gives CDR1 SGHNT, CDR2 YYREEE (reference sequence). This CDR3 reads CASSLEGGTVNTEAFF. The CDR3 region has the DNA TGTGCCAGCAGCTTGGAAGGGGGGACAGTGAACACTGAAGCTTTCTTT.

This chain connects TRBV6-5 to TRBJ2-3, with 8 bases lining up with TRBD1. CDR1 is MNHEY and CDR2 is SVGAGI in the germline V gene. This CDR3 is 14 amino acids long. The trim removed 7 bases at V and 5 bases at J, leaving 8 bases unmatched. The CDR3 is CASMRQGAGDTQYF. The CDR3 DNA sequence: TGTGCCAGCATGCGTCAGGGGGCCGGAGATACGCAGTATTTT.

This clone was detected only a few times. The chain carries TRBV7-9 and TRBJ1-1, with D unclear. Trimming removed 5 bases from V and 2 bases from J, with 6 bases in between. Germline V gene lookup returns CDR1 SEHNR and CDR2 FQNEAQ (reference sequence). This CDR3 spans 12 amino acids. The CDR3 protein is CASSPLNTEAFF. The CDR3, as DNA: TGTGCCAGCAGCCCACTTAACACTGAAGCTTTCTTT.

This chain joins TRBV2 and TRBJ1-2; 7 bases are shared with TRBD1. V gave up 5 bases and J gave up 7 bases; unmatched junction bases: 7. CDR3 length: 13 amino acids. Germline lookup yields CDR1 SNHLY and CDR2 FYNNEI. For the CDR3, the DNA is TGTGCCAGCAGTCTATGGACAGGCGCTGGCTACACCTTC. Translated: CASSLWTGAGYTF.

The chain combines TRBV6-7 with TRBJ1-1; a possible D gene is TRBD1 (6 bases). TRBV6-7 is filed as an ORF, its function uncertain. This CDR3 region has 12 residues. V lost 7 bases to trimming and J lost 1 base, with 7 bases between them. The DNA for the CDR3 is TGTGCCAGCAAGACAGGGAACACTGAAGCTTTCTTT. Translation gives CASKTGNTEAFF.

The chain is built from TRBV30 and TRBJ2-1, with D perhaps TRBD2 (5 bases). The CDR3 is 13 residues long. Germline V gene lookup returns CDR1 GTSNPN and CDR2 SVGIG (reference sequence). Deletions cut 2 bases from V and 0 bases from J, with 5 bases between. CDR3 amino acids: CAWSTSSYNEQFF. The DNA of the CDR3 is TGTGCCTGGAGTACTAGCTCCTACAATGAGCAGTTCTTC.

CDR3 bases: TGTGCCAGCAGCGGCATAATTCAGGGTGCGAACACTGAAGCTTTCTTT. Encoded protein: CASSGIIQGANTEAFF. The rearrangement joins TRBV7-2 to TRBJ1-1; tentative D call: TRBD1 (5 bases). The CDR3 loop spans 16 amino acids. The V gene's germline CDR1 is SGHTA and CDR2 FQGNSA. V lost 5 bases and J 1 base, leaving 17 bases between the germline ends.